Each of the 10 T cell receptor beta chains below was sequenced from the same sample in a study of CD8 T cells in ankylosing spondylitis. Study findings and constraints: There was a TCR beta motif, made of fewer than 10 highly homologous variants, that appeared characteristic of ankylosing spondylitis blood.

TCRdb re-called the 5' RACE reads through MiXCR, storing one row per CDR3 protein. Of 400,000 to 450,000 distinct CDR3 sequences listed, 17% are singletons. The antigens for these receptors are not known. The sequencing sample was made of blood, either unsorted or a sorted T cell fraction (not recorded which). Every receptor here comes from a male donor with ankylosing spondylitis.

Only a few counts were recorded for this clonotype. CDR3 coding DNA: TGTGCCAGCAGGGCGACAGGGTTGGGTGAAAAACTGTTTTTT. This codes for CASRATGLGEKLFF. The rearrangement joins TRBV6-1 to TRBJ1-4, with 7 bases matching TRBD1. Germline-derived CDR1 and CDR2 are MNHNS and SASEGT. This CDR3 has 14 residues. V dropped 6 bases and J dropped 7; count of bases not matched to a gene: 8.

This clonotype was found a few times. V gene TRBV2 combines with J gene TRBJ2-5; 8 bases agree with TRBD2. The CDR3 totals 15 residues. Germline CDR1 is SNHLY and CDR2 is FYNNEI. V lost 4 bases and J lost 2; bases outside the gene matches: 6. The chain's CDR3 is CASSGGAGAQETQYF. The CDR3, as DNA: TGTGCCAGCAGTGGGGGAGCGGGGGCACAAGAGACCCAGTACTTC.

This clonotype was found many times. V usage is TRBV5-1 and J usage is TRBJ2-7; D ambiguous. The CDR3 is 13 residues long. Trimming stripped 5 bases from V and 2 bases from J, with 11 bases between. Germline V gene sequence: CDR1 SGHRS, CDR2 YFSETQ. CDR3 nucleotides: TGCGCCAGCAGTAGGGCAGGAGCCTACGAGCAGTACTTC. Its protein is CASSRAGAYEQYF. The full variable domain, in which reference TRBV5-1 and TRBJ2-7 provide the parts outside the CDR3, is KAGVTQTPRYLIKTRGQQVTLSCSPISGHRSVSWYQQTPGQGLQFLFEYFSETQRNKGNFPGRFSGRQFSNSRSEMNVSTLELGDSALYLCASSRAGAYEQYFGPGTRLTVT.

DNA for the CDR3: TGTGCCAGCAGCGTAGGGTCGGGGGTAGGTCAGCCCCAGCATTTT. Residues: CASSVGSGVGQPQHF. V and J are TRBV9 and TRBJ1-5; D possibly corresponds to TRBD1 (5 bases). V was shortened by 0 bases and J by 6 bases, with 13 bases between the two germline ends. The CDR3 loop spans 15 amino acids. Germline V gene lookup returns CDR1 SGDLS and CDR2 YYNGEE.

This clonotype showed up just a few times. V usage is TRBV3-1 and J usage is TRBJ2-4; perhaps TRBD2 as D (6 bases). V was shortened by 4 bases and J by 8 bases, with 12 bases between the two germline ends. Germline V gene data show CDR1 as LGHDT and CDR2 as YNNKEL (reference sequence). This CDR3 region has 13 residues. The CDR3 protein is CASSPGLLDIQYF. DNA of the CDR3: TGTGCCAGCAGCCCGGGACTGTTGGACATTCAGTACTTC.

Ten or more counts support this clonotype. The rearrangement joins TRBV29-1 to TRBJ1-1, with unresolved D. The CDR3 extends over 10 amino acids. The germline V and J ends were trimmed by 6 bases and 10 bases, with 12 bases remaining between them. Germline CDR1 reads SQVTM; CDR2 reads ANQGSEA. The CDR3 DNA sequence: TGCAGCGTCAAGATCGAGGTAGCTTTCTTT. This sequence encodes CSVKIEVAFF.

This clonotype occurred a few times. The chain links TRBV2 to TRBJ2-7; TRBD1 agrees at 8 bases. The CDR3 covers 14 residues. CDR1 SNHLY and CDR2 FYNNEI come from the germline V gene. Trimming at V came to 7 bases and at J to 5 bases, leaving 10 bases not matched to a gene. The CDR3 loop reads CASIRTGSFDEQYF. Here the CDR3 DNA reads TGTGCCAGCATCAGGACAGGGTCTTTTGACGAGCAGTACTTC.

The chain combines TRBV29-1 with TRBJ2-2; D gene ambiguous. Deletions cut 6 bases from V and 1 base from J, with 12 bases between. Germline V lookup: CDR1 SQVTM, CDR2 ANQGSEA. There are 14 residues in the CDR3. CDR3 region: CSVLRGGNTGELFF. CDR3 DNA sequence: TGCAGCGTCCTACGCGGCGGGAACACCGGGGAGCTGTTTTTT.

This clonotype came up many times. The J gene is TRBJ2-1, the V gene TRBV28, with D possibly called TRBD1 or TRBD2 (6 bases each). The CDR3 runs 18 residues. From germline, CDR1 is MDHEN and CDR2 SYDVKM. Trimming removed 9 bases at V and 2 bases at J, with 26 bases between. The CDR3, as DNA: TGTGCCAGTAGCTCGGGGGCCTTAGCGGATTACCCCTACAATGAGCAGTTCTTC. It specifies CASSSGALADYPYNEQFF.

The chain links TRBV7-9 to TRBJ1-1, with TRBD1 matching 8 bases. From germline, CDR1 is SEHNR and CDR2 FQNEAQ (reference sequence). This CDR3 is 14 amino acids long. Trimming took 4 bases from V and 4 from J; bases not matched to a gene: 5. The CDR3 sequence is CASSSVDRATEAFF. CDR3 bases: TGTGCCAGCAGCTCCGTGGACAGGGCCACTGAAGCTTTCTTT.